This entry describes one TCR beta chain. The data belong to a study of blood T cell repertoires in COVID-19. Study at large: Acute-phase and convalescent COVID-19 samples originated in the United States, Italy and Spain. T cells, B-cell-depleted T cells, or PBMCs supplied cDNA or gDNA.

This CDR3 region has 18 residues. Original handling: Quantification of nucleated cells was approximated via reference gene primer amplification. The assay was immunoSEQ multiplex PCR, and TCRdb's table has in-frame clones only and misses some. That table gives V, J and clone size, and the DNA gave D and trimming. The sample lists approximately 150,000 clones; around nine tenths were seen once. The sequenced sample was peripheral blood. The V call is TRBV21-1, the J call TRBJ2-2; TRBD1 is the table's D call and was not checked against the DNA. TRBV21-1 is a recognized pseudogene. This receptor was identified in a woman aged 45-65 years with active or convalescent COVID-19. As DNA, the CDR3 is TGTGCCAGCAGCAAAGACAGAAAGGGGTTCGCGAACACCGGGGAGCTGTTTTTT. It specifies CASSKDRKGFANTGELFF.